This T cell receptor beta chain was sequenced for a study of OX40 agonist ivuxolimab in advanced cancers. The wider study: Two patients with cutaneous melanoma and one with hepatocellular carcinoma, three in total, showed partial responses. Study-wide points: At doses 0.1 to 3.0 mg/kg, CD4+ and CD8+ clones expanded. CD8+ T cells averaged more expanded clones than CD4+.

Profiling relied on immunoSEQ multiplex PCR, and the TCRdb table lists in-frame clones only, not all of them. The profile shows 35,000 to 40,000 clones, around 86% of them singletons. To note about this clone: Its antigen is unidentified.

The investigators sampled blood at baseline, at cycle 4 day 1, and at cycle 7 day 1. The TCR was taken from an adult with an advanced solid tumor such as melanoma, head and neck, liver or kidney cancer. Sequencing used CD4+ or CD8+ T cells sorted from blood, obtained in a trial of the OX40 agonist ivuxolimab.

The chain's CDR3 is CASSLTPIGEKLFF. In DNA form, the CDR3 reads TGCGCCAGCAGCTTAACCCCAATAGGGGAAAAACTGTTTTTT. The V call is TRBV5-1, the J call TRBJ1-4; D unresolved. The V and J ends lost 2 bases and 8 bases respectively, with 13 bases between them. CDR1 SGHRS and CDR2 YFSETQ come from the germline V gene. CDR3 length: 14 residues.